The rows below give T cell receptor beta chains drawn from one sample of a study of T cell repertoires in cytomegalovirus infection. TCRdb passed the reads through MiXCR, listing each CDR3 protein once. This sample has around 210,000 distinct CDR3 sequences, with about 7% found just once. The sequencing input was PBMCs. The receptors come from a human donor in good health (CMV status not recorded). Some clones in this sample may be carry-over from other donors' samples. Each CDR3 is given with its conserved first and last residue. D genes are given only for firm matches. A row's size may be missing; if present it is once, few, many or a size class.

clone_size d_call j_call v_call cdr3_nt cdr3_aa
many TRBD1 TRBJ2-4 TRBV20-1 TGCAGTGCTCCAAGACAGGGGGTTTACAAAAACATTCAGTACTTC CSAPRQGVYKNIQYF
many . TRBJ2-7 TRBV7-2 TGTGCCAGCAGCTTGTCTAGCGCGAGCTCCTACGAGCAGTACTTC CASSLSSASSYEQYF
many . TRBJ1-4 TRBV20-1 TGCAGTGCTAGAGGGGGGGGAAAGATCTCAACTAATGAAAAACTGTTTTTT CSARGGGKISTNEKLFF
many . TRBJ1-1 TRBV20-1 TGCAGTGCTAGAAGAGGGGATGAAGCTTTCTTT CSARRGDEAFF
many . TRBJ1-1 TRBV20-1 TGCAGTGCTAGAGAGGGTTTGCTTGAAGCTTTCTTT CSAREGLLEAFF
many TRBD1 TRBJ1-2 TRBV28 TGTGCCAGCAGTATCGACAGGGGGGACTATGGCTACACCTTC CASSIDRGDYGYTF
many TRBD2 TRBJ2-3 TRBV12-3/TRBV12-4 TGTGCCAGCAGTGACCCTGGACTAGCGGGGGGCACAGATACGCAGTATTTT CASSDPGLAGGTDTQYF
many . TRBJ2-5 TRBV7-2 TGTGCCAGCAGCTCGGTCGGCCCTGCTCGGTACTTC CASSSVGPARYF
many . TRBJ1-2 TRBV7-9 TGTGCCAGCAGCCCAGCCCCCCGGGCAGCGGCTTCTAACTATGGCTACACCTTC CASSPAPRAAASNYGYTF
many . TRBJ1-2 TRBV6-2/TRBV6-3 TGTGCCAGCAGCACGGGGCTTTCGATGGCTTATGGCTACACCTTC CASSTGLSMAYGYTF
few . TRBJ1-1 TRBV20-1 TGCAGTGCTAGAGTGGGTATTTGGGACACTGAAGCTTTCTTT CSARVGIWDTEAFF
. TRBD2 TRBJ2-3 TRBV13 TGTGCCAGCAGCCCCCGACTAGCGGGGGGGTTACTTTTCGCAGATACGCAGTATTTT CASSPRLAGGLLFADTQYF
many . TRBJ2-1 TRBV28 TGTGCCAGCAGTCCCTCCGATCGCCACAATGAGCAGTTCTTC CASSPSDRHNEQFF
. . TRBJ2-1 TRBV29-1 TGCAGCGTTGGTTGGCTGAACAATGAGCAGTTCTTC CSVGWLNNEQFF
many TRBD1 TRBJ2-7 TRBV19 TGTGCCAGTAGTATGTGGACAGGGGCCTACGAGCAGTACTTC CASSMWTGAYEQYF
many . TRBJ1-2 TRBV10-3 TGTGCCATCAGTGAGATGGAGGGGCCAGGGCCCTATGGCTACACCTTC CAISEMEGPGPYGYTF
many . TRBJ1-1 TRBV28 TGTGCCAGCAGTTTAGGGACCATGAACACTGAAGCTTTCTTT CASSLGTMNTEAFF
few . TRBJ1-2 TRBV5-1 TGCGCCAGCAGCTTGGAAGCGGAGGGCTACACCTTC CASSLEAEGYTF
many TRBD1 TRBJ2-7 TRBV29-1 TGCAGCGTTTCCGGGACAGGGGGCAACTTGGGCCACGAGCAGTACTTC CSVSGTGGNLGHEQYF
many . TRBJ1-1 TRBV5-1 TGTGCCAGCAGCTTAGAGGCGAACACTGAAGCTTTCTTT CASSLEANTEAFF
many . TRBJ1-1 TRBV19 TGTGCCAGTAGTTCGTCAGGGGATTTTATGGACACTGAAGCTTTCTTT CASSSSGDFMDTEAFF
many . TRBJ2-5 TRBV7-3 TGTGCCAGCAGCTCAGGCGGCGATCGGGCGGAGACCCAGTACTTC CASSSGGDRAETQYF
many . TRBJ1-4 TRBV28 TGTGCCAGCAGTCCGGGACGTCGGGGCGAAAAACTGTTTTTT CASSPGRRGEKLFF
many . TRBJ1-1 TRBV6-6 TGTGCCAGCGGCCGGGCAGATACTGAAGCTTTCTTT CASGRADTEAFF
many TRBD2 TRBJ2-4 TRBV4-2 TGTGCCAGCAGCCAAGGAGACGGCGGGAGGTCAAAAAACATTCAGTACTTC CASSQGDGGRSKNIQYF
many . TRBJ1-3 TRBV7-2 TGTGCCAGCAGCTTAATTGGCTCTGGAAACACCATATATTTT CASSLIGSGNTIYF
many . TRBJ2-4 TRBV10-3 TGTGCCATCAGTGAGTCTGAAGGCAAAAACATTCAGTACTTC CAISESEGKNIQYF
many . TRBJ1-5 TRBV2 TGTGCCAGCAGTGAAGATACCGCTCCGGGTCAGCCCCAGCATTTT CASSEDTAPGQPQHF
many . TRBJ2-7 TRBV12-3/TRBV12-4 TGTGCCAGCAGTCCAAAACCAGGGGTTGTAAGTTACTTCTACGAGCAGTACTTC CASSPKPGVVSYFYEQYF
many . TRBJ1-5 TRBV5-6 TGTGCCAGCAGCTTGGAACGGGGACTAACAAGTCAGCCCCAGCATTTT CASSLERGLTSQPQHF
many . TRBJ2-2 TRBV6-5 TGTGCCAGCAGATCGACAGGAACCAACACCGGGGAGCTGTTTTTT CASRSTGTNTGELFF
many . TRBJ1-5 TRBV7-2 TGTGCCAGCAGCTTATCGCCCGGGGTAAATCAGCCCCAGCATTTT CASSLSPGVNQPQHF
many . TRBJ2-6 TRBV5-6 TGTGCCAGCAGCTTGATTGACAGCCTTTCTGGGGCCAACGTCCTGACTTTC CASSLIDSLSGANVLTF
many . TRBJ1-1 TRBV6-5 TGTGCCAGCAGTTACCCTCGAGCTGGGGGGGGGCGAGCCGATGAAGCTTTCTTT CASSYPRAGGGRADEAFF
many . TRBJ2-5 TRBV6-2/TRBV6-3 TGTGCCAGCAGTTACTCTGTGGCATCTCAAGAGACCCAGTACTTC CASSYSVASQETQYF
many . TRBJ1-1 TRBV20-1 TGCAGTGCTAGAGAGGGCACTGAAGCTTTCTTT CSAREGTEAFF
many . TRBJ2-7 TRBV7-2 TGTGCCAGCAGCCGACGCGGACCGGAGGGAGAGCAGTACTTC CASSRRGPEGEQYF
many . TRBJ2-1 TRBV6-2/TRBV6-3 TGTGCCAGCAGTTGGAGGGGGACCATCTACAATGAGCAGTTCTTC CASSWRGTIYNEQFF
many TRBD2 TRBJ2-2 TRBV5-6 TGTGCCAGCAGCTTGAGGCGGGGGGGCACCGGGGAGCTGTTTTTT CASSLRRGGTGELFF